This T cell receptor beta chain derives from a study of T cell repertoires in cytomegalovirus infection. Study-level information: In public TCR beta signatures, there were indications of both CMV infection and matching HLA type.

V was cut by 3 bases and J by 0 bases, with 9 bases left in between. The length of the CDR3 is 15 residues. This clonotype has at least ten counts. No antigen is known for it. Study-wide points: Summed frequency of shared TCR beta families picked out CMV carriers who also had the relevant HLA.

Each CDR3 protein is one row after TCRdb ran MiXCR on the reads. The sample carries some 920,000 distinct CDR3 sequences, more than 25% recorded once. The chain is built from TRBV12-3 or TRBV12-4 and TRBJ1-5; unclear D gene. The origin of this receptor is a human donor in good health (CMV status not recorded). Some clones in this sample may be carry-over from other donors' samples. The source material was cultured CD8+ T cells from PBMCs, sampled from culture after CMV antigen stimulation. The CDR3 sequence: CASSLTDYSNQPQHF. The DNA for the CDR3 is TGTGCCAGCAGTTTGACTGATTATAGCAATCAGCCCCAGCATTTT.